This T cell receptor (beta chain) is from a study of T cell repertoires in cytomegalovirus infection. Study information: CMV infection plus the matching HLA type was flagged by public TCR beta signatures.

TCRdb fed the reads into MiXCR, producing one record per CDR3 protein. The sample has fewer than 850,000 distinct CDR3 sequences, almost 30% seen once. This clonotype has only a few counts. Antigen specificity is unknown. V was shortened by 6 bases and J by 9 bases, with 21 bases between the two germline ends. Germline CDR1 reads MNHEY; CDR2 reads SMNVEV (reference sequence). This CDR3 has 16 amino acids. This chain connects TRBV27 to TRBJ1-6, with D possibly matching TRBD1 (5 bases). The source of this sequence is a human donor in good health (CMV status not recorded). Some clones in this sample may be carry-over from other donors' samples. The starting material was cultured CD8+ T cells from PBMCs, obtained from culture after CMV antigen stimulation. CDR3 DNA: TGTGCCAGCAGCCTTCCGGGGCCCAAACCGGGTTCACCCCTCCACTTT. As protein: CASSLPGPKPGSPLHF.